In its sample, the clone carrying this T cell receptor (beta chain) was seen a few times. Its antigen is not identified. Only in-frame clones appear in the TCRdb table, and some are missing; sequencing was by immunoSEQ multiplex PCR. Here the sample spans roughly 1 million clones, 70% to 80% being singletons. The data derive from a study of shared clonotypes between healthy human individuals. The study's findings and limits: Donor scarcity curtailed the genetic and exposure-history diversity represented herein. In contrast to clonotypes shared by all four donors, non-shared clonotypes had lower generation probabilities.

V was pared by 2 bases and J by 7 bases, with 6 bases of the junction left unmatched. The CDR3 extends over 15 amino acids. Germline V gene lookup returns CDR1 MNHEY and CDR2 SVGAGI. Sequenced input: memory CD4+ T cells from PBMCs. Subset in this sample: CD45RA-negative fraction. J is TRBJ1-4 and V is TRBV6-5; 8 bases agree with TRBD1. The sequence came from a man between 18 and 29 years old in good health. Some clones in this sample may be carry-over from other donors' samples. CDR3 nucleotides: TGTGCCAGCAGTTACGATGGCAGGGGGCTTGAAAAACTGTTTTTT. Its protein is CASSYDGRGLEKLFF.